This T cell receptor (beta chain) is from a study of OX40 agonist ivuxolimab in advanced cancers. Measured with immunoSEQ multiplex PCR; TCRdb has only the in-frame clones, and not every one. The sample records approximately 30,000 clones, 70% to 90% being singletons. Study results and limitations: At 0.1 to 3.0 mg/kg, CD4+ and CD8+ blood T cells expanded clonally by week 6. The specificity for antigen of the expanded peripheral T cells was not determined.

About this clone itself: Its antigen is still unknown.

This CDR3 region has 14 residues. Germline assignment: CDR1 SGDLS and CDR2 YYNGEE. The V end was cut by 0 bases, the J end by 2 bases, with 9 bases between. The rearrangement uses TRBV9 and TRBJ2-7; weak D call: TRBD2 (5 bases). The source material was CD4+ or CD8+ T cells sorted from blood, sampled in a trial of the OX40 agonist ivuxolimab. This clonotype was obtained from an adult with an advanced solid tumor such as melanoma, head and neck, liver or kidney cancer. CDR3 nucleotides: TGTGCCAGCAGCGTAGTCCCGGGGACCTACGAGCAGTACTTC. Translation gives CASSVVPGTYEQYF.